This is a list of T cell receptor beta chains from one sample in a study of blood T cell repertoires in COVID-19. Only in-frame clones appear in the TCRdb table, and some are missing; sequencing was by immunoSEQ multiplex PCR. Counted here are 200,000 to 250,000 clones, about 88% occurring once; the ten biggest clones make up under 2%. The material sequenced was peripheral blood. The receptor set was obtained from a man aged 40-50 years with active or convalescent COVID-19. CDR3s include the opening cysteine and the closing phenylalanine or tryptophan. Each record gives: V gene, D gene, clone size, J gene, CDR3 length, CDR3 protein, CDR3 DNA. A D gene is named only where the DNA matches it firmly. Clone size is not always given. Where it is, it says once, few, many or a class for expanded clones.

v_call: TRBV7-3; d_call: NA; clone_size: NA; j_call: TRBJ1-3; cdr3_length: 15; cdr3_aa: CASSPTGFSGNTIYF; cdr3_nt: TGTGCCAGCAGCCCGACGGGTTTCTCTGGAAACACCATATATTTT
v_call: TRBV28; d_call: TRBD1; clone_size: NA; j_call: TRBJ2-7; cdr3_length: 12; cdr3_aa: CASLTGGREQYF; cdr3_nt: TGTGCCAGCCTTACAGGGGGCCGGGAGCAGTACTTC
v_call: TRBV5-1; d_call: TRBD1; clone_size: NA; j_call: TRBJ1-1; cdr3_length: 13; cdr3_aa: CASSLRDSSGAFF; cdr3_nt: TGCGCCAGCAGCTTGCGGGACAGCAGCGGAGCTTTCTTT
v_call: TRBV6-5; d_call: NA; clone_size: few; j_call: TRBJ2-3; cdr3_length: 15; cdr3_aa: CASSSRAVSTDTQYF; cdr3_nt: TGTGCCAGCAGTTCCAGGGCAGTAAGCACAGATACGCAGTATTTT
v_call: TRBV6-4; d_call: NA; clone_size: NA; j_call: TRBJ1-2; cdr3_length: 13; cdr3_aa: CASRAETGNGYTF; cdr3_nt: TGTGCCAGCAGGGCAGAGACAGGCAATGGCTACACCTTC
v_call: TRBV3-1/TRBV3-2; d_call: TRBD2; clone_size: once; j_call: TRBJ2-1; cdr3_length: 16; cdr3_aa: CASSQARAGGPGEQFF; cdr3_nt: TGTGCCAGCAGCCAAGCAAGGGCGGGGGGGCCAGGTGAGCAGTTCTTC
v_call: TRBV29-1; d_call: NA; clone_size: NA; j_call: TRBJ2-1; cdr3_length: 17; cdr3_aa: CSVEDYPGSRSYNEQFF; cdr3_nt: TGCAGCGTTGAAGATTACCCGGGAAGTCGCTCCTACAATGAGCAGTTCTTC
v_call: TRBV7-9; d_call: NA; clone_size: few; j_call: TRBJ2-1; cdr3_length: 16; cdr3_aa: CASSLGWDSASDEQFF; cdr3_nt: TGTGCCAGCAGCTTAGGATGGGACTCCGCATCCGATGAGCAGTTCTTC
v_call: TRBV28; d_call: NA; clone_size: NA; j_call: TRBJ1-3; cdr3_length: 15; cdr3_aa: CASSRDRRLGNTIYF; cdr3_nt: TGTGCCAGCAGTCGTGACAGGCGGTTAGGAAACACCATATATTTT
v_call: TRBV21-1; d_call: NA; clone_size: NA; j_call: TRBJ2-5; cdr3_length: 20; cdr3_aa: CASSKSPVGESGGYQETQYF; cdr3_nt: TGTGCCAGCAGCAAAAGCCCCGTTGGCGAAAGCGGGGGTTACCAAGAGACCCAGTACTTC